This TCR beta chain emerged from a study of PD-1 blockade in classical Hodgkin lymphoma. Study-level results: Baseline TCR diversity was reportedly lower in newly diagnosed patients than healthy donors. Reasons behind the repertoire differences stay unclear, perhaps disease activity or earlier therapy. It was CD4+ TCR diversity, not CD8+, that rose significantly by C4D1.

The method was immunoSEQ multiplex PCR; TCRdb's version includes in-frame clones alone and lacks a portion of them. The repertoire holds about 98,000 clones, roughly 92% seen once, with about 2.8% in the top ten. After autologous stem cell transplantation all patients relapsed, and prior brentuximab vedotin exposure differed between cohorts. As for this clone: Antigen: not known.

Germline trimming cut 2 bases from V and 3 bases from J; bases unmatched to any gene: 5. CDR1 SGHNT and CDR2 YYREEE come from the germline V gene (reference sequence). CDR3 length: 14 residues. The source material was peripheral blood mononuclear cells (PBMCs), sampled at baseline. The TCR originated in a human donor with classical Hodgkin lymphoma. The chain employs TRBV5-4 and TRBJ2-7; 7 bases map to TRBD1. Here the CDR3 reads CASSLPGQNYEQYF. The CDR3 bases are TGTGCCAGCAGCTTACCGGGACAGAACTACGAGCAGTACTTC.